Following are 31 T cell receptor beta chains from one sample sequenced in a study of cytomegalovirus exposure and HLA in healthy donors. This table comes from immunoSEQ multiplex PCR, and its TCRdb copy is limited to in-frame clones, with some not included. This sample has 70,000 to 75,000 clones, with 94% found just once. Input material: PBMCs. The receptors were gathered from a woman younger than 30 in good health and CMV-seropositive.

The CDR3 DNA follows: TGTGCCAGCAGTAAAGGGGGCTATGGCTACACCTTC. As protein: CASSKGGYGYTF. The genes are TRBV11-3 and TRBJ1-2, with D possibly being TRBD1 (6 bases). Germline V gene data show CDR1 as SGHNT and CDR2 as YENEEA. CDR3 length equals 12 residues. Trimming shortened V by 6 bases and J by 4 bases, and 9 bases separated the two germline ends.

The V and J genes are TRBV4-1 and TRBJ2-1, with D possibly TRBD1 on 6 matching bases. CDR1 and CDR2 from the germline V gene are MGHRA and YSYEKL. CDR3 size: 15 residues. V lost 0 bases and J lost 7, with 13 bases in between. Here the CDR3 DNA reads TGCGCCAGCAGCCAAGATCCAGGTAGGGGGAATGAGCAGTTCTTC. Translation gives CASSQDPGRGNEQFF.

The rearrangement joins TRBV5-1 to TRBJ2-1, with 7 bases identical to TRBD2. V shed 3 bases and J 7 bases; nucleotides not matched to a gene: 13. This CDR3 region has 16 residues. Per the germline V gene, CDR1 is SGHRS and CDR2 is YFSETQ. The CDR3 protein is CASSWGGAAGFNEQFF. CDR3 DNA sequence: TGCGCCAGCAGCTGGGGGGGAGCAGCGGGATTTAATGAGCAGTTCTTC.

The chain combines TRBV19 with TRBJ1-4, with 9 bases matching TRBD1. V gave up 5 bases and J gave up 9 bases; unmatched junction bases: 4. The germline gives CDR1 LNHDA, CDR2 SQIVND (reference sequence). The CDR3 contains 13 residues. This chain's CDR3 is CASSRDRDKKLFF. The CDR3 region has the DNA TGTGCCAGTAGTCGGGACAGGGATAAAAAACTGTTTTTT.

The chain has TRBV9 and TRBJ2-7; 7 bases are a match to TRBD1. V gave up 0 bases and J gave up 3 bases; unmatched junction bases: 15. Germline values: CDR1 SGDLS, CDR2 YYNGEE. The CDR3 has 18 amino acids. CDR3 residues: CASSVDTKETGYYYEQYF. The CDR3 DNA is TGTGCCAGCAGCGTAGACACGAAGGAGACAGGGTACTACTACGAGCAGTACTTC. Filled out from reference TRBV9 and TRBJ2-7, the complete variable domain reads DSGVTQTPKHLITATGQRVTLRCSPRSGDLSVYWYQQSLDQGLQFLIQYYNGEERAKGNILERFSAQQFPDLHSELNLSSLELGDSALYFCASSVDTKETGYYYEQYFGPGTRLTVT.

The CDR3 region is CASRDGQGAGGAEAFF. Written as DNA, the CDR3 is TGTGCCAGCAGAGACGGACAGGGGGCGGGAGGCGCTGAAGCTTTCTTT. J is TRBJ1-1 and V is TRBV6-6, with TRBD1 identical over 11 bases. CDR1 MNHNY and CDR2 SVGAGI come from the germline V gene (reference sequence). The CDR3 runs 16 residues. Trimming at V came to 6 bases and at J to 6 bases, leaving 12 bases not matched to a gene.

The chain couples TRBV7-8 to TRBJ2-1, with 12 bases identical to TRBD2. Germline V gene sequence: CDR1 SGHVS, CDR2 FQNEAQ. With V trimmed by 5 bases and J by 8 bases, 13 bases remained unmatched. This CDR3 region has 17 residues. In DNA form, the CDR3 reads TGTGCCAGCAGCCCAGAGAGGCGGCTAGCGGGAGGGGATGAGCAGTTCTTC. Translating gives CASSPERRLAGGDEQFF.

The rearrangement joins TRBV6-1 to TRBJ2-5, with a possible D match to TRBD2 (6 bases). The CDR3 loop spans 14 amino acids. Trimming took 4 bases from V and 5 from J, leaving 14 bases between them. Germline lookup yields CDR1 MNHNS and CDR2 SASEGT. CDR3 sequence: CASSGAGGQETQYF. CDR3 coding DNA: TGTGCCAGCAGTGGAGCCGGGGGTCAGGAGACCCAGTACTTC.

J is TRBJ1-3 and V is TRBV7-9; 8 nucleotides agree with TRBD1. The trim removed 8 bases at V and 0 bases at J, leaving 6 bases unmatched. Germline-derived CDR1 and CDR2 are SEHNR and FQNEAQ (reference sequence). The CDR3 spans 15 residues. CDR3 coding DNA: TGTGCCAGCCGGGCAGGGGGCTACTCTGGAAACACCATATATTTT. Translation: CASRAGGYSGNTIYF.

J is TRBJ1-5 and V is TRBV11-2, with no clear D. This CDR3 has 15 residues. Germline-derived CDR1 and CDR2 are SGHAT and FQNNGV. The V gene lost 4 bases and the J gene lost 3 bases, with 13 bases spanning the gap. DNA of the CDR3: TGTGCCAGCAGCTACGCCCACGGGATCAATCAGCCCCAGCATTTT. The encoded protein is CASSYAHGINQPQHF. Using reference TRBV11-2 and TRBJ1-5 for the parts outside the CDR3, the full variable domain is EAGVAQSPRYKIIEKRQSVAFWCNPISGHATLYWYQQILGQGPKLLIQFQNNGVVDDSQLPKDRFSAERLKGVDSTLKIQPAKLEDSAVYLCASSYAHGINQPQHFGDGTRLSIL.

The chain links TRBV9 to TRBJ2-7; a weak D match, TRBD1 (6 bases). Germline V gene sequence: CDR1 SGDLS, CDR2 YYNGEE. V lost 5 bases to trimming and J lost 0 bases, with 15 bases between them. CDR3 size: 15 residues. CDR3 in DNA: TGTGCCAGCAGTAAGGGGGTGGGAAACTCCTACGAGCAGTACTTC. This codes for CASSKGVGNSYEQYF.

The rearrangement links TRBV10-2 to TRBJ2-2; 10 nucleotides agree with TRBD1. J lost 6 bases, V lost 8 bases, and 3 bases had no gene match. Germline CDR1 reads WSHSY; CDR2 reads SAAADI. This CDR3 is built from 13 residues. The CDR3 DNA reads as TGCGCCAGCCGACAGGGGGCGGCCGGGGAGCTGTTTTTT. It translates to CASRQGAAGELFF.

The chain employs TRBV18 and TRBJ2-1, with no clear D. CDR1 KGHSH and CDR2 LQKENI come from the germline V gene. The CDR3 totals 11 residues. The germline V and J ends were trimmed by 2 bases and 9 bases, with 5 bases remaining between them. As DNA, the CDR3 is TGTGCCAGCTCACCAGCAGGTGAGCAGTTCTTC. It yields the protein CASSPAGEQFF.

The J gene is TRBJ1-3, the V gene TRBV7-7, with 10 bases lining up with TRBD1. The junction had 4 bases not matched to a gene; V was cut back by 5 bases and J by 3 bases. This CDR3 is 15 amino acids long. Germline assignment: CDR1 SSHAT and CDR2 FNYEAQ (reference sequence). Here the CDR3 reads CASSPGQGLGNTIYF. The CDR3 DNA follows: TGTGCCAGCAGCCCGGGACAGGGGCTTGGAAACACCATATATTTT.

CDR3 sequence (DNA): TGTGCCAGCGGACCGACAGGGGGTAATACTGAAGCTTTCTTT. As protein: CASGPTGGNTEAFF. The chain links TRBV27 to TRBJ1-1; 9 bases map to TRBD1. CDR3 length: 14 amino acids. CDR1 MNHEY and CDR2 SMNVEV come from the germline V gene (reference sequence). Trimming cost V 8 bases and J 5 bases; bases outside gene matches: 9.

The chain carries TRBV19 and TRBJ2-7; 9 bases are a match to TRBD1. The CDR3 is made up of 14 amino acids. The germline V gene has CDR1 LNHDA and CDR2 SQIVND (reference sequence). The trim removed 3 bases at V and 6 bases at J, leaving 6 bases unmatched. The CDR3 is CASSMGTGSIEQYF. CDR3 coding DNA: TGTGCCAGTAGTATGGGGACAGGGTCCATCGAGCAGTACTTC.

The chain is built from TRBV27 and TRBJ2-5, with TRBD1 as a possible D gene (6 bases). CDR3 size: 14 residues. The V end lost 5 bases, the J end lost 5 bases, and 15 bases lay between the germline ends. From germline, CDR1 is MNHEY and CDR2 SMNVEV (reference sequence). CDR3 protein: CASSPRWGRETQYF. The CDR3 DNA reads as TGTGCCAGCAGTCCACGGTGGGGGCGGGAGACCCAGTACTTC.

This chain links TRBV9 with TRBJ2-7, with D maybe TRBD2 (5 bases). Trimming left V 0 bases short and J 0 bases short, with 7 bases between. The germline V gene encodes CDR1 SGDLS and CDR2 YYNGEE. This CDR3 has 14 residues. For the CDR3, the DNA is TGTGCCAGCAGCGTAGAAGGGAGCTCCTACGAGCAGTACTTC. It translates to CASSVEGSSYEQYF.

The rearrangement uses TRBV5-1 and TRBJ1-1; TRBD1 agrees at 7 bases. CDR1 is SGHRS, CDR2 YFSETQ, per germline. The CDR3 is made up of 13 amino acids. The V segment lost 6 bases and the J segment 4 bases; nucleotides outside the gene matches: 6. The CDR3 coding sequence is TGCGCCAGCAACCCTTCAGGGGGCACTGAAGCTTTCTTT. Its protein is CASNPSGGTEAFF. Full variable domain (rest looked up from reference TRBV5-1 and TRBJ1-1): KAGVTQTPRYLIKTRGQQVTLSCSPISGHRSVSWYQQTPGQGLQFLFEYFSETQRNKGNFPGRFSGRQFSNSRSEMNVSTLELGDSALYLCASNPSGGTEAFFGQGTRLTVV.

This clone was detected only once. V usage is TRBV30 and J usage is TRBJ1-2, with 11 bases identical to TRBD1. CDR3 length equals 12 residues. J was trimmed by 7 bases and V by 8 bases; bases with no gene match: 6. Germline CDR1 reads GTSNPN; CDR2 reads SVGIG (reference sequence). The chain's CDR3 is CARTGGTGGYTF. CDR3 coding DNA: TGTGCCCGGACAGGGGGCACGGGTGGCTACACCTTC.

The chain recombines TRBV30 with TRBJ1-2; a weak D match, TRBD1 (5 bases). V gave up 1 base and J gave up 7 bases, with 10 bases separating them. The germline CDR1 and CDR2 sequences are GTSNPN and SVGIG (reference sequence). This CDR3 has 12 residues. This CDR3 reads CAWSGGEVGYTF. The CDR3 DNA reads as TGTGCCTGGAGTGGGGGGGAGGTTGGCTACACCTTC.

The gene calls are TRBV18 and TRBJ1-2; D is possibly TRBD1 (6 bases). Germline CDR1 and CDR2: KGHSH and LQKENI. The CDR3 has 17 amino acids. Trimming took 2 bases from V and 1 from J, leaving 17 bases between them. The CDR3, as DNA: TGTGCCAGCTCACCATCAAGGACAGCGGGAGATAACTATGGCTACACCTTC. It specifies CASSPSRTAGDNYGYTF.

CDR3 in DNA: TGTGCCAGCAGCTTAAGTGGGGGGGGGAACACTGAAGCTTTCTTT. Translation: CASSLSGGGNTEAFF. V is TRBV7-6 and J is TRBJ1-1; perhaps TRBD1 as D (5 bases). CDR3 length: 15 residues. Germline CDR1 is SGHVS and CDR2 is FNYEAQ. With 2 bases removed from V and 1 base from J, the gap between germline ends came to 11 bases.

The chain employs TRBV9 and TRBJ1-1, with 9 nucleotides matching TRBD1. Trimming at V came to 2 bases and at J to 5 bases, leaving 7 bases not matched to a gene. Germline CDR1 is SGDLS and CDR2 is YYNGEE. The CDR3 covers 15 residues. The CDR3 DNA follows: TGTGCCAGCAGCGTCACAGGGGGCGCCGGTACTGAAGCTTTCTTT. Amino acids: CASSVTGGAGTEAFF.

V and J are TRBV4-3 and TRBJ1-6, with D unresolved. Germline V gene sequence: CDR1 LGHNA, CDR2 YSLEER. Trimming left V 0 bases short and J 8 bases short, with 5 bases between. The CDR3 is 13 amino acids. The DNA of the CDR3 is TGCGCCAGCAGCCAAGATGCGGATTCACCCCTCCACTTT. It translates to CASSQDADSPLHF.

The chain is built from TRBV2 and TRBJ2-2, with TRBD2 matching 10 bases. Germline V lookup: CDR1 SNHLY, CDR2 FYNNEI. CDR3 length equals 13 residues. The V gene end was trimmed by 10 bases and the J gene end by 4 bases; junction bases not matched to a gene: 3. The CDR3 DNA reads TGTGCCAAAAGGACTAGCGGCACCGGGGAGCTGTTTTTT. Amino acid sequence: CAKRTSGTGELFF.

The chain uses TRBV7-2 and TRBJ2-7; a weak D match, TRBD1 (5 bases). The germline V and J ends were trimmed by 2 bases and 3 bases, with 8 bases remaining between them. Germline V gene sequence: CDR1 SGHTA, CDR2 FQGNSA. The CDR3 is 13 amino acids. This CDR3 is CASSLQGNYEQYF. CDR3 DNA sequence: TGTGCCAGCAGCTTACAGGGAAACTACGAGCAGTACTTC.

The chain employs TRBV11-3 and TRBJ2-5; 7 nucleotides agree with TRBD1. The CDR3 totals 13 residues. From germline, CDR1 is SGHNT and CDR2 YENEEA. V shed 6 bases, J shed 5 bases, and the junction held 6 bases outside the gene matches. In DNA, the CDR3 is TGTGCCAGCAGTCGGACAGGCGGCGAGACCCAGTACTTC. Residues: CASSRTGGETQYF.

The chain combines TRBV10-1 with TRBJ2-2; no firm D call. The CDR3 has 13 residues. The germline CDR1 and CDR2 sequences are WNHNN and SYGVQD (reference sequence). The V end lost 5 bases, the J end lost 3 bases, and 7 bases lay between the germline ends. CDR3 coding DNA: TGCGCCAGCAGTCCTAGAGACACCGGGGAGCTGTTTTTT. Encoded protein: CASSPRDTGELFF.

V usage is TRBV9 and J usage is TRBJ2-5; 7 positions agree with TRBD1. With 4 bases clipped from V and 5 bases from J, the junction kept 8 bases outside the gene matches. CDR1 is SGDLS, CDR2 YYNGEE, per germline. The CDR3 extends over 14 amino acids. The CDR3 DNA follows: TGTGCCAGCAGCTCTCAGGGGGTGTTGGAGACCCAGTACTTC. This codes for CASSSQGVLETQYF. Full variable domain (missing parts from reference TRBV9 and TRBJ2-5): DSGVTQTPKHLITATGQRVTLRCSPRSGDLSVYWYQQSLDQGLQFLIQYYNGEERAKGNILERFSAQQFPDLHSELNLSSLELGDSALYFCASSSQGVLETQYFGPGTRLLVL.

The rearrangement links TRBV7-8 to TRBJ2-1; 7 bases agree with TRBD2. The length of the CDR3 is 14 residues. The V segment lost 5 bases and the J segment 5 bases; nucleotides outside the gene matches: 6. CDR1 SGHVS and CDR2 FQNEAQ come from the germline V gene. The CDR3 coding sequence is TGTGCCAGCAGCCCAACAGCGGGACACAATGAGCAGTTCTTC. Translated: CASSPTAGHNEQFF. Based on the CDR3 plus reference TRBV7-8 and TRBJ2-1, the full variable domain is GAGVSQSPRYKVAKRGQDVALRCDPISGHVSLFWYQQALGQGPEFLTYFQNEAQLDKSGLPSDRFFAERPEGSVSTLKIQRTQQEDSAVYLCASSPTAGHNEQFFGPGTRLTVL.